Below, 21 T cell receptor beta chains from the same sample are listed, as sequenced in a study of blood T cell repertoires in COVID-19. Clones were sequenced by immunoSEQ multiplex PCR, and TCRdb holds only the in-frame ones, with some missing. The profile shows about 110,000 clones, approximately 90% of them singletons. Sequenced: peripheral blood. These receptors were obtained from a human donor in a cohort sampled during active COVID-19.

This clone was detected once. This chain links TRBV6-5 with TRBJ2-3; D is ambiguous. Trimming removed 11 bases from V and 3 bases from J, with 9 bases in between. Germline V CDR1 and CDR2: MNHEY, SVGAGI. The CDR3 is 11 amino acids. The CDR3 sequence is CACGRTDTQYF. The CDR3 region has the DNA TGTGCCTGCGGTCGGACAGATACGCAGTATTTT.

The chain combines TRBV5-5 with TRBJ2-3; 10 bases match TRBD1. There are 14 residues in the CDR3. J lost 6 bases, V lost 4 bases, and 5 bases had no gene match. The V gene's germline CDR1 is SGHKS and CDR2 YYEKEE (reference sequence). The CDR3 nucleotides read TGTGCCAGCAGCCTAGACAGGGGGCGGGATACGCAGTATTTT. Its protein is CASSLDRGRDTQYF.

This chain joins TRBV30 and TRBJ2-3; the match to TRBD1 covers 7 bases. The CDR3 has 12 amino acids. The germline CDR1 and CDR2 sequences are GTSNPN and SVGIG (reference sequence). The CDR3 is CASGTGTDTQYF. The CDR3 DNA sequence: TGTGCTAGTGGGACAGGCACAGATACGCAGTATTTT.

The chain joins TRBV27 to TRBJ1-1; the match to TRBD1 covers 7 bases. V shed 8 bases, J shed 6 bases, and the junction held 12 bases outside the gene matches. The CDR3 has 14 amino acids. In germline, CDR1 is MNHEY, CDR2 SMNVEV (reference sequence). CDR3 protein: CASASNLGTAEAFF. The CDR3 region has the DNA TGTGCCAGCGCCTCCAATTTGGGGACAGCTGAAGCTTTCTTT.

To note about this clone: At one end the junction does not follow the germline gene, possibly because of a read error. V and J are TRBV10-1 and TRBJ2-1, with D possibly matching TRBD2 (5 bases). CDR1 is WNHNN and CDR2 is SYGVQD in the germline V gene (reference sequence). The CDR3 runs to 15 residues. For the CDR3, the DNA is TGCGCCAGCAGCCCCTTCGGACTCTCCGACAATGAGCAGTTCTTC. The encoded protein is CASSPFGLSDNEQFF.

The rearrangement uses TRBV5-1 and TRBJ1-5; the match to TRBD1 covers 7 bases. The J segment lost 4 bases and the V segment lost 4 bases, leaving 2 bases of the junction unmatched. The CDR3 is made up of 13 amino acids. Germline lookup yields CDR1 SGHRS and CDR2 YFSETQ. The CDR3 nucleotides are TGCGCCAGCAGCAGACAGGGAAATCAGCCCCAGCATTTT. Protein product: CASSRQGNQPQHF.

The chain combines TRBV4-2 with TRBJ2-4; TRBD1 matches at 9 bases. The CDR3 contains 20 residues. Unmatched junction bases numbered 22, after V lost 2 bases and J lost 8 bases. CDR1 and CDR2 (germline): LGHNA, YNFKEQ. For the CDR3, the DNA is TGTGCCAGCAGCCAAAAGGGATCCGGGACAGGGACTCGCGGGATGGACATTCAGTACTTC. Translating gives CASSQKGSGTGTRGMDIQYF.

This chain joins TRBV6-1 and TRBJ1-2, with D possibly matching TRBD1 (5 bases). The CDR3 totals 15 residues. The germline V gene has CDR1 MNHNS and CDR2 SASEGT. Trimming removed 1 base at V and 8 bases at J, with 17 bases between. CDR3 amino acids: CASSEGWTPTRGYTF. In DNA form, the CDR3 reads TGTGCCAGCAGTGAAGGGTGGACACCCACGAGGGGCTACACCTTC.

The V call is TRBV6-5, the J call TRBJ2-2; 8 positions match TRBD2. Germline CDR1 is MNHEY and CDR2 is SVGAGI. The CDR3 covers 16 residues. Trimming took 0 bases from V and 7 from J; bases not matched to a gene: 7. The CDR3 bases are TGTGCCAGCAGTTACTCGAGGCGGACTAGCATCGGGGAGCTGTTTTTT. The encoded protein is CASSYSRRTSIGELFF.

The genes are TRBV7-8 and TRBJ2-7; TRBD1 aligns across 8 bases. The CDR3 runs 14 residues. Germline values: CDR1 SGHVS, CDR2 FQNEAQ. The V segment lost 5 bases and the J segment 2 bases; nucleotides outside the gene matches: 5. The CDR3 here is CASSPAGGAYEQYF. The DNA of the CDR3 is TGTGCCAGCAGCCCCGCAGGGGGCGCCTACGAGCAGTACTTC.

The chain joins TRBV5-5 to TRBJ2-1, with 7 bases lining up with TRBD2. J gave up 0 bases and V 4 bases, and 4 bases lay outside the gene matches. CDR1 is SGHKS, CDR2 YYEKEE, per germline (reference sequence). The CDR3 has 15 amino acids. In DNA, the CDR3 is TGTGCCAGCAGCGTCCTAGCGGACTCCTACAATGAGCAGTTCTTC. Translated, it gives CASSVLADSYNEQFF.

The chain recombines TRBV9 with TRBJ1-2; TRBD1 matches 9 bases. The V gene end was trimmed by 4 bases and the J gene end by 4 bases; junction bases not matched to a gene: 8. This CDR3 has 15 residues. Germline CDR1 is SGDLS and CDR2 is YYNGEE. This CDR3 reads CASSTGTGRIYGYTF. The CDR3 DNA sequence: TGTGCCAGCAGCACTGGGACAGGGAGAATCTATGGCTACACCTTC.

This rearrangement joins TRBV6-2 or TRBV6-3 to TRBJ1-2; 7 bases line up with TRBD1. CDR1 is MNHEY, CDR2 SVGEGT, per germline. CDR3 length: 14 amino acids. V shed 2 bases, J shed 8 bases, and the junction held 8 bases outside the gene matches. The CDR3 is CASSYAWDSPGYTF. The CDR3 coding sequence is TGTGCCAGCAGTTACGCGTGGGACAGCCCGGGCTACACCTTC.

This chain joins TRBV6-5 and TRBJ1-2, with 8 bases identical to TRBD1. V lost 6 bases, J lost 5 bases, and 2 bases stayed unmatched. The germline V gene encodes CDR1 MNHEY and CDR2 SVGAGI. The CDR3 covers 12 residues. The CDR3 loop is CASRTGGYGYTF. The CDR3 nucleotides read TGTGCCAGCAGAACAGGGGGTTATGGCTACACCTTC.

DNA of the CDR3: TGTGCCAGCTCGCGGGACAGGGGGAACGAGGATGGCTACACCTTC. It specifies CASSRDRGNEDGYTF. This sequence joins TRBV18 and TRBJ1-2; 11 bases align to TRBD1. CDR3 size: 15 residues. Losses at the gene ends were 6 bases for V and 6 bases for J; bases not matched to a gene: 9. CDR1 KGHSH and CDR2 LQKENI come from the germline V gene.

This chain links TRBV7-3 with TRBJ2-5; D possibly corresponds to TRBD1 (6 bases). V was cut by 5 bases and J by 4 bases, with 20 bases left in between. Germline CDR1 SGHTA, CDR2 FQGTGA. The CDR3 spans 16 residues. The CDR3 loop reads CASSTGTPGIGETQYF. CDR3 DNA: TGTGCCAGCAGCACAGGGACGCCCGGGATCGGAGAGACCCAGTACTTC.

V is TRBV2 and J is TRBJ1-2; no clear D gene. The CDR3 spans 11 residues. Germline V lookup: CDR1 SNHLY, CDR2 FYNNEI. V shed 6 bases and J shed 7 bases, with 9 bases lying between them. DNA for the CDR3: TGTGCCAGCAGGCCCCAGTCTGGCTACACCTTC. Protein: CASRPQSGYTF.

The CDR3 region is CASSQDWRDQPQHF. The CDR3 nucleotides read TGCGCCAGCAGCCAAGATTGGAGGGATCAGCCCCAGCATTTT. The gene calls are TRBV4-3 and TRBJ1-5; D remains ambiguous. The length of the CDR3 is 14 residues. Trimming left V 0 bases short and J 5 bases short, with 8 bases between. Germline V lookup: CDR1 LGHNA, CDR2 YSLEER.

The rearrangement links TRBV3-1 (or the pseudogene TRBV3-2) to TRBJ2-5; TRBD2 is a possible D gene (6 bases). With 1 base removed from V and 7 bases from J, the gap between germline ends came to 7 bases. The CDR3 is 12 amino acids. Looked up from germline, CDR1 is LGHDT and CDR2 is YNNKEL (reference sequence). The CDR3 loop is CASSQGGVTQYF. CDR3 bases: TGTGCCAGCAGCCAAGGCGGGGTGACCCAGTACTTC.

The CDR3: CASSSDSYVSRNTIYF. CDR3 bases: TGTGCCAGCAGCTCTGACTCCTATGTAAGCCGAAACACCATATATTTT. The rearrangement uses TRBV7-6 and TRBJ1-3; D is unclear. CDR3 size: 16 residues. With 4 bases removed from V and 5 bases from J, the gap between germline ends came to 18 bases. Germline-derived CDR1 and CDR2 are SGHVS and FNYEAQ.

This clone was seen just once. The chain joins TRBV5-5 to TRBJ1-5; no clear D. Trimming removed 4 bases at V and 2 bases at J, with 16 bases between. The germline V gene encodes CDR1 SGHKS and CDR2 YYEKEE (reference sequence). This CDR3 has 16 residues. Here the CDR3 reads CASSAGPRGGNQPQHF. The CDR3 DNA reads TGTGCCAGCAGCGCGGGCCCCCGGGGTGGCAATCAGCCCCAGCATTTT.